This T cell receptor beta chain derives from a study of CD8 T cells in ankylosing spondylitis. CDR1 is SGHTA, CDR2 FQGTGA, per germline. The CDR3 totals 16 residues. J gave up 6 bases and V 4 bases, and 7 bases lay outside the gene matches. A remark on this clonotype: No antigen is known for it.

TCRdb re-analysed the 5' RACE reads in MiXCR, keeping a single row per CDR3 protein. The table lists more than 250,000 distinct CDR3 sequences, more than 9% of them singletons, with about 10% in the top ten. Whole-study results and caveats: Seemingly distinctive of ankylosing spondylitis blood was a TCR beta motif formed by eight highly homologous variants. From matched ankylosing spondylitis synovial fluid, disease-linked clones were reportedly recovered at significantly enriched levels. Within peripheral blood, clones linked to disease were CD8+ and relatively rare.

The source material was blood, either unsorted or a sorted T cell fraction (not recorded which). The chain employs TRBV7-3 and TRBJ2-2; 11 nucleotides agree with TRBD2. This sequence originates from a female donor with ankylosing spondylitis or in good health (not recorded which). CDR3 residues: CASSSPLAGVPGELFF. The CDR3 nucleotides are TGTGCCAGCAGCTCGCCACTAGCGGGGGTTCCCGGGGAGCTGTTTTTT. Filled out from reference TRBV7-3 and TRBJ2-2, the complete variable domain reads GAGVSQTPSNKVTEKGKYVELRCDPISGHTALYWYRQSLGQGPEFLIYFQGTGAADDSGLPNDRFFAVRPEGSVSTLKIQRTERGDSAVYLCASSSPLAGVPGELFFGEGSRLTVL.